This record looks at one TCR beta chain sequence and its context. This receptor's antigen is unknown. No base quality values were provided; no much bigger clone lies one nucleotide off. Library generation was performed with the immunoSEQ multiplex PCR assay. For the multiplex PCR, a mixture combining 60 forward primers for TCR Vbeta segments and 13 reverse primers for TCR Jbeta segments was used. A multiplex PCR assay on genomic DNA amplified the CDR3 region of rearranged TCR beta genes. On the Illumina HiSeq System, the amplified TCR beta libraries were sequenced as 87-base-pair reads. Processing in the source paper ran as follows. A later analysis tallied tens of millions of unique TCR beta chains across the 666 repertoires, and approximately 12 million of those chains were shared by two or more donors. To remove PCR and sequencing errors, raw reads were error-corrected and collapsed into unique sequences using a nearest-neighbor algorithm that merged closely related sequences. To assign V, D and J gene segments, CDR3 sequences were aligned to IMGT reference sequences. For a sequence to be retained, a match of at least six nucleotides to both a V gene segment and a J gene segment was required. Rearrangements were classified as productive when the CDR3 lacked stop codons and remained in frame with V and J, and all other rearrangements were classified as non-productive. Following IMGT convention, CDR3 was defined as the stretch from the second conserved V-encoded cysteine up to the conserved J-encoded phenylalanine. The earlier analysis of some 550 of the donors excluded any sequence lacking an unambiguous match to a single V gene segment. In an earlier analysis of approximately 550 of the donors, V segments were called functional above 56.7% productive rearrangements and were called segregating when the between-donor standard deviation exceeded 5%. A statistical classification framework was built to diagnose cytomegalovirus status from the catalog of TCR beta chain sequences. A later analysis assigned V and J genes by comparing TCR nucleotide sequences with IMGT/GENE-DB human TR gene sequences. A later analysis assigned CDR3 sequences and most-parsimonious VDJ recombination scenarios with the TCRdist pipeline. In a later analysis, every TCR beta chain was defined by the combination of its CDR3 amino acid sequence and its V-gene family, and reads without a unique V-gene family were dropped. To address suspected cross-contamination and a sequencing artifact, a later analysis removed roughly 580 highly shared, low-generation-probability nucleotide sequences. In a later analysis, a clonal expansion index for each public chain was calculated from normalized within-repertoire ranks of inferred template counts. In a later analysis, generation probabilities were computed with a VDJ recombination model fitted to out-of-frame rearrangements, and the resulting probabilities were checked against IGoR. In a later analysis, TCR-TCR, TCR-HLA and TCR-CMV co-occurrence was scored with hypergeometric tests, and a repertoire-size bias correction was applied to TCR pairs. False discovery rates were estimated in a later analysis by permuting HLA or CMV assignments 20 times. In a later analysis, co-occurring TCRs were grouped using DBSCAN, with TCRdist sequence similarity added in when clustering inside HLA-allele-positive subsets. For co-occurrence clustering, repertoires with fewer than 30,000 or more than 120,000 public chains were excluded, along with several repertoires with anomalous nucleotide sharing. The table comes from immuneACCESS by way of TCRdb, which keeps in-frame sequences with V and J called. Part of the clones is missing from these tables; in studies checked, under half for an unresolved V gene and the rest for unknown reasons. V and J calls and clone size come straight from that table; D and trimming were deduced from the DNA. The sample profile shows some 200,000 clones; 85% to 90% of them were found once. The top ten clones comprise roughly 0.99% of the sample.

The data originate from a study of cytomegalovirus exposure and HLA in healthy donors (dated by TCRdb to about 2017). As for the study more broadly: An earlier analysis of some 620 of the donors reported over 250 Gb of sequence data and some 110 million unique TCR beta sequences obtained from roughly 170 million T cells. In a later analysis, previously published TCR beta repertoires from some 640 donors were re-analyzed and high-resolution HLA genotyping was added so that TCR occurrence patterns could be studied. Every discovery cohort repertoire had been produced on one sequencing platform. An earlier analysis of fewer than 700 of the donors applied high-throughput TCR beta sequencing to assess whether each TCR beta V gene segment acted as functional or pseudogenic. Using immunosequencing, the study profiled T cell repertoires from about 650 subjects and related those repertoires to cytomegalovirus serostatus. Both class I and class II loci were covered by HLA typing, at four-digit resolution. Among the roughly 400 genotyped donors, about 85% belonged to the genetic ancestry cluster associated with self-reported Caucasian donors. Donor age, sex, ethnicity and CMV serostatus were compiled together with the repertoire data. A later genetic analysis took genome-wide SNP genotypes for about 55% of the roughly 670 donors and used that subset as a discovery cohort. To predict cytomegalovirus infection status, the study brought together high-throughput TCR immunosequencing, statistical association of individual TCRs with disease status, and machine learning. Four or five DR-DQ haplotypes were handled as single units for association and clustering, since linkage in the cohort was strong. Across some 400 genotyped donors of the cohort, an average of about 220,000 unique TCR beta nucleotide sequences per donor were sequenced, and about a sixth of those sequences were non-productive. The study aimed to test whether signatures of past pathogen exposure could be identified by cataloging public T cell receptors. In addition to the first cohort of 666 subjects, a separate validation cohort of some 120 different subjects was used. Typing coverage varied by locus: 629-630 donors for A, B, C, DRB1 and DQB1; under 550 for DQA1; around 610 for DPA1; approximately 470 for DPB1. Roughly 320 gigabases of sequencing data and 75 million to 85 million unique TCR sequences made up an early release that covered nearly 650 HLA-typed donors. Rather than drawing on any new phenotypic data, the later analysis identified candidate immune exposures from TCR beta sequences and the way those sequences occurred across donors. The paper's findings and limits, for the study overall: Immune exposure information for the cohort was limited to CMV serostatus. A later analysis found that TCR association rates varied across HLA loci, with DRB1 alleles showing the most associated TCRs and HLA-C alleles the fewest. A later analysis found that most CMV-associated TCR beta chains appeared HLA-restricted, with HLA associations seemingly driven largely by CMV exposure. Because HLA typing was missing for some donors at each locus, association tests included only the typed subset. In a later genetic analysis, fewer N-insertions in productive TCRs were reported among donors in an Asian-associated ancestry cluster than the roughly 640-donor mean. A total of 150 to 200 TCR beta chains were listed by the study as associated with cytomegalovirus. Across donors, most TCR sequences were observed very rarely, whereas some public TCRs were present in many individuals. Only TCR beta chains were sequenced in this cohort, and the absence of alpha or paired-chain data limited detectable features. V-gene and J-gene trimming of TCR beta chains was associated with a missense DCLRE1C variant in a later genetic analysis, and the association was replicated in an independent cohort. Compared with equally common non-associated chains, HLA-associated TCR beta chains in a later analysis were more clonally expanded and had lower generation probabilities. A further reported finding was that TCR beta sequences accurately predicted the HLA-A and HLA-B alleles for most subjects in the first cohort. Some 15 rarely observed V segments, including chromosome 9 orphons, were excluded from the earlier analysis of about 600 of the donors because counts were too low. The authors suggested that the approach could potentially be generalized to other disease states and immunological phenotypes. The classifier was reported to diagnose cytomegalovirus status with high specificity and sensitivity in both the original cohort and the validation cohort. The sequencing pipeline was judged likely to have produced a cluster of highly shared sequence variants as a technical artifact. Specific HLA alleles were associated with 16,951 TCR beta sequences at a false discovery rate of 0.05 in a later analysis. In an earlier analysis of roughly 560 of the donors, most TCR beta V segments were observed in productive rearrangements about 87% or about 30% of the time, broadly matching IMGT annotations. The presence/absence analyses assumed that sequencing depth was roughly uniform across donors, and that assumption may not be true. When HLA alleles, especially DR and DQ, strongly co-occurred, TCR associations were difficult to assign to individual alleles. Correlated functional status among segregating V segments might reflect linkage disequilibrium, but an unknown experimental factor could not be ruled out. In vitro tests confirmed that a few of the cytomegalovirus-associated TCR beta chains recognize cytomegalovirus antigens. Several of the top co-occurrence clusters appeared to be linked to parvovirus B19, influenza, CMV and Epstein-Barr virus, according to a later analysis.

The cohort consisted of 600 or so healthy bone marrow donors. At the time of sampling, every cohort member was nominally healthy, though immune exposures that went unrecorded were likely present. The donor tested CMV seronegative and was one of the 352 seronegative cohort members. Each donor provided a peripheral blood sample, and peripheral blood mononuclear cells were used for TCR beta sequencing. The Qiagen DNeasy Blood Extraction Kit was used to extract genomic DNA from the blood cell samples. The sequence derives from a woman aged 18-35 years in good health and CMV-seronegative. The sequenced material came from PBMCs.

Read as DNA, the sequence is TGTGCCAGCAGCAAAGGCTTTTGCCCCACTAGCTTCTACGAGCAGTACTTC. Translation gives CASSKGFCPTSFYEQYF. The chain joins TRBV21-1 to TRBJ2-7; the table gives TRBD2 as D, unverified against the DNA. TRBV21-1 is labeled a pseudogene. The CDR3 sequence holds 17 residues, the cysteine and phenylalanine included. Just CDR3 DNA is preserved here, 51 bases in frame from base 1.